This is a list of T cell receptor beta chains from one sample in a study of vaccination and CD4 T cells after COVID-19. Each CDR3 protein is one row after TCRdb ran MiXCR on the PCR reads. The sample lists several thousand distinct CDR3 sequences, around 50% occurring once. These receptors have no identified antigens. The sequencing sample was made of CD4+ T cells from blood, cultured in vitro. Receptors were obtained from a human donor in good health. Each CDR3 is given with its conserved first and last residue. A D gene is named only where the DNA matches it firmly. Size is stated for part of the rows, as once, few or many counts, or as a class when the clone is expanded.

TGTGCCAGTAGGACCAGCGAACGGACCGGGGAGCTGTTTTTT	CASRTSERTGELFF	.	.	TRBV19	TRBJ2-2
TGTGCCAGCAGCCAGCTAGGACAGACCTACGAGCAGTACTTC	CASSQLGQTYEQYF	.	.	TRBV14	TRBJ2-7
TGTGCCAGCAGTGAGGGACCGCGCGGGACCGAAGAGACCCAGTACTTC	CASSEGPRGTEETQYF	.	.	TRBV25-1	TRBJ2-5
TGTGCCACCAGCAGAGATCGAGGATATGGCTACACCTTC	CATSRDRGYGYTF	.	few	TRBV15	TRBJ1-2
TGTGCCAGCAGTGAATTCGGTGGACAGGGGGCAAATCTGGCCAAAAACATTCAGTACTTC	CASSEFGGQGANLAKNIQYF	TRBD1	.	TRBV25-1	TRBJ2-4
TGTGCCAGCAGGGCAGGGGCTGCCTACAATGAGCAGTTCTTC	CASRAGAAYNEQFF	.	.	TRBV6-1	TRBJ2-1
TGTGCCAGCAGCGTAGGTGCGACAGGGGGATCACCCCTCCACTTT	CASSVGATGGSPLHF	TRBD1	.	TRBV9	TRBJ1-6
TGTGCCTGGAGCCCGGACACCCCCCGTGGCTACACCTTC	CAWSPDTPRGYTF	.	few	TRBV30	TRBJ1-2
TGCAGTGCTAGGGCCGATGGGGGAAACACCATATATTTT	CSARADGGNTIYF	.	few	TRBV20-1	TRBJ1-3
TGTGCCTCAAAGGGGACCACCTCTTGGCCCTTC	CASKGTTSWPF	.	few	TRBV6-1	TRBJ1-2
TGTGCCAGTGGGGTCAACCCCTACGAGCAGTACTTC	CASGVNPYEQYF	.	.	TRBV2	TRBJ2-7
TGTGCCAGCAGCAAATCCCCCTATGGGGTCGGGGCATACGAGCAGTACTTC	CASSKSPYGVGAYEQYF	.	.	TRBV21-1	TRBJ2-7
TGTGCCAGCAGTGGTTCCCCCGATGGCTACACCTTC	CASSGSPDGYTF	.	few	TRBV6-1	TRBJ1-2
TGTGCCAGCAGCTCGTTCCCCCGAGGCACAGATACGCAGTATTTT	CASSSFPRGTDTQYF	.	.	TRBV7-2	TRBJ2-3
TGTGCCAGCAGCTCGGGGGCCCGGGTAGATACGCAGTATTTT	CASSSGARVDTQYF	.	.	TRBV11-2	TRBJ2-3
TGTGCCAGCAGTTTTGGGGGGAGAGGGGCCGGGGAGCTGTTTTTT	CASSFGGRGAGELFF	.	.	TRBV27	TRBJ2-2
TGTGCCATCAGATCCCCGGGACAAGATACGCAGTATTTT	CAIRSPGQDTQYF	.	few	TRBV10-3	TRBJ2-3
TGCGCCAGCAGCAAACAGCCTTACTACGAGCAGTACTTC	CASSKQPYYEQYF	.	.	TRBV10-1	TRBJ2-7
TGTGCCAGCAGTCTAATCCGAGCGGGACGCGGTACGCAGTATTTT	CASSLIRAGRGTQYF	TRBD2	.	TRBV27	TRBJ2-3
TGTGCCAGCAGGGAGACAGGGGGCCATGGCTACACCTTC	CASRETGGHGYTF	TRBD1	few	TRBV27	TRBJ1-2
TGTGCCAGCGGGGGACTAGCGGCCTACGAGCAGTACTTC	CASGGLAAYEQYF	TRBD2	few	TRBV27	TRBJ2-7
TGTGCCAGTAGTAGCCGCGGGAGGAACGAGCAGTACTTC	CASSSRGRNEQYF	TRBD2	few	TRBV19	TRBJ2-7
TGCAGTGCTAGCCCACAGGGGAACCTAGCCAAAAACATTCAGTACTTC	CSASPQGNLAKNIQYF	TRBD1	.	TRBV20-1	TRBJ2-4
TGTGCCAGCAGTTTATCGGGGGCATGGGGCCCGAGCAATCAGCCCCAGCATTTT	CASSLSGAWGPSNQPQHF	.	.	TRBV27	TRBJ1-5